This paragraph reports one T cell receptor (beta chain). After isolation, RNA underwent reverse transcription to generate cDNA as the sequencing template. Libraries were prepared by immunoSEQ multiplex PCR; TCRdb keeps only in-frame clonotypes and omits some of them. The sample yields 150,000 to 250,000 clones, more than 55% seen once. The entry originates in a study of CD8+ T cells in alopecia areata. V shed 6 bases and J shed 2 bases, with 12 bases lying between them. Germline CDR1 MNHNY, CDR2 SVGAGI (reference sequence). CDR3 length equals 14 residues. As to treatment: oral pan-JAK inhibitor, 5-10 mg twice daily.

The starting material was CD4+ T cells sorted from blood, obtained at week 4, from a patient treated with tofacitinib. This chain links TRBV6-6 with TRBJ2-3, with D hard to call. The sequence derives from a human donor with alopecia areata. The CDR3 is CASSSRDATDTQYF. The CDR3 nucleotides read TGTGCCAGCAGCTCCCGAGACGCCACAGATACGCAGTATTTT.